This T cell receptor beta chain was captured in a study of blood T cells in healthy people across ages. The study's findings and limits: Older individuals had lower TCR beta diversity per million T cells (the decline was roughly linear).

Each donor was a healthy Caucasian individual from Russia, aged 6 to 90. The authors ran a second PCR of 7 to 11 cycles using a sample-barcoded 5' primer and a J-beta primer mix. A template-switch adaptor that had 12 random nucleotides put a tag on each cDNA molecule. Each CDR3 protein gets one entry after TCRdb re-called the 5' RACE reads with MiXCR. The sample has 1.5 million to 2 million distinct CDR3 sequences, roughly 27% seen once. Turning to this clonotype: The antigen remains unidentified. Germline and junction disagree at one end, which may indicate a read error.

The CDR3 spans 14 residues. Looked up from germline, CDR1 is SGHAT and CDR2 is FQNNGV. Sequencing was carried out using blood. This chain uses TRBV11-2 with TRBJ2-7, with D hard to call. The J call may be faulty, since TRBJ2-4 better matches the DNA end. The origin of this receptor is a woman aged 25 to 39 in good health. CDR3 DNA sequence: TGTACCAGCAGCTTAGCCGTTTCCTTTGGCATTCAGTACTTC. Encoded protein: CTSSLAVSFGIQYF.